This passage covers 25 T cell receptor beta chains from one sample sequenced in a study of blood T cell repertoires in COVID-19. Sequencing was performed with immunoSEQ multiplex PCR; in TCRdb, only in-frame clones are kept and a portion is missing. The sample contains about 170,000 clones, under 95% of which appear only once. Sequencing used peripheral blood. These receptors were taken from a man between 18 and 29 years old with COVID-19, enrolled during active disease.

V is TRBV11-3 and J is TRBJ1-1; 7 nucleotides align to TRBD1. The CDR3 consists of 12 residues. Germline lookup yields CDR1 SGHNT and CDR2 YENEEA. Germline trimming cut 4 bases from V and 5 bases from J; bases unmatched to any gene: 1. The CDR3 sequence is CASSSGGTEAFF. The CDR3 nucleotides are TGTGCCAGCAGCTCAGGGGGGACTGAAGCTTTCTTT. Looking up the rest from reference TRBV11-3 and TRBJ1-1 gives the full variable domain: EAGVVQSPRYKIIEKKQPVAFWCNPISGHNTLYWYLQNLGQGPELLIRYENEEAVDDSQLPKDRFSAERLKGVDSTLKIQPAELGDSAVYLCASSSGGTEAFFGQGTRLTVV.

The chain has TRBV9 and TRBJ2-1; D possibly corresponds to TRBD2 (5 bases). The CDR3 spans 15 residues. Germline V gene lookup returns CDR1 SGDLS and CDR2 YYNGEE. The V and J ends lost 4 bases and 5 bases respectively, with 16 bases between them. CDR3 amino acids: CASSITGMGHNEQFF. CDR3 bases: TGTGCCAGCAGCATCACGGGGATGGGCCACAATGAGCAGTTCTTC.

The chain is built from TRBV5-1 and TRBJ2-2; D may be TRBD1 (6 bases). V was pared by 4 bases and J by 6 bases, with 25 bases between. The CDR3 totals 18 residues. Germline values: CDR1 SGHRS, CDR2 YFSETQ. CDR3 region: CASSAELVLRGEAGELFF. The DNA for the CDR3 is TGCGCCAGCAGCGCCGAGTTGGTACTCAGGGGAGAGGCCGGGGAGCTGTTTTTT.

As to this clone: The junction does not match germline at one end; this may be a read error. The chain has TRBV6-2 or TRBV6-3 and TRBJ2-2; 10 bases map to TRBD2. Germline V lookup: CDR1 MNHEY, CDR2 SVGEGT. This CDR3 is built from 16 residues. DNA for the CDR3: TGTGCCAGCAGTTCCCCGGGACTAGCGAAAACCGGGGAGCTGTTTTTT. Translating it yields CASSSPGLAKTGELFF.

The J gene is TRBJ2-2, the V gene TRBV7-9; D may be TRBD1 (6 bases). V dropped 3 bases and J dropped 3 bases, with 11 bases sitting between them. CDR1 is SEHNR and CDR2 is FQNEAQ in the germline V gene (reference sequence). The CDR3 totals 15 residues. This chain's CDR3 is CASSFFTGHTGELFF. CDR3 sequence (DNA): TGTGCCAGCAGCTTTTTCACAGGGCACACCGGGGAGCTGTTTTTT.

This sequence joins TRBV7-9 and TRBJ1-2; 7 bases agree with TRBD1. With V trimmed by 5 bases and J by 6 bases, 3 bases remained unmatched. CDR1 SEHNR and CDR2 FQNEAQ come from the germline V gene (reference sequence). CDR3 length equals 12 residues. The CDR3 region has the DNA TGTGCCAGCAGCCAGACAGGGAATGGCTACACCTTC. Its translation: CASSQTGNGYTF.

The chain employs TRBV3-1 (or the pseudogene TRBV3-2) and TRBJ2-3; 10 bases map to TRBD2. The CDR3 length is 15 residues. Germline V gene lookup returns CDR1 LGHDT and CDR2 YNNKEL (reference sequence). V gave up 5 bases and J gave up 3 bases; unmatched junction bases: 5. The chain's CDR3 is CASSSSGSETDTQYF. CDR3 DNA: TGTGCCAGCAGCTCTAGCGGGAGTGAGACAGATACGCAGTATTTT.

The J gene is TRBJ1-5, the V gene TRBV6-6; tentative D call: TRBD1 (6 bases). This CDR3 has 15 amino acids. Trimming stripped 6 bases from V and 2 bases from J, with 14 bases between. Germline lookup yields CDR1 MNHNY and CDR2 SVGAGI (reference sequence). The CDR3: CASSYADSRNQPQHF. The CDR3 bases are TGTGCCAGCAGCTACGCGGACAGTCGCAATCAGCCCCAGCATTTT.

The rearrangement links TRBV6-5 to TRBJ1-3; D is uncertain. The CDR3 is 15 amino acids. The V end lost 6 bases, the J end lost 3 bases, and 15 bases lay between the germline ends. Germline V gives CDR1 MNHEY, CDR2 SVGAGI. Here the CDR3 reads CASSLTDTLGNTIYF. The CDR3 DNA follows: TGTGCCAGCAGCCTTACTGACACGCTTGGAAACACCATATATTTT.

This clone was counted once. The CDR3 region is CASSLGILGGSRYNEQFF. DNA of the CDR3: TGTGCCAGCAGCTTAGGGATCCTTGGCGGGAGCAGATACAATGAGCAGTTCTTC. J is TRBJ2-1 and V is TRBV11-3; TRBD2 matches 7 bases. The J segment lost 4 bases and the V segment lost 1 base, leaving 13 bases of the junction unmatched. The CDR3 runs to 18 residues. The germline V gene encodes CDR1 SGHNT and CDR2 YENEEA.

The rearrangement links TRBV28 to TRBJ1-6; 11 nucleotides line up with TRBD1. The J segment lost 7 bases and the V segment lost 5 bases, leaving 7 bases of the junction unmatched. CDR1 MDHEN and CDR2 SYDVKM come from the germline V gene. The CDR3 is 16 residues long. The CDR3 loop is CASSPWDRGMNSPLHF. Here the CDR3 DNA reads TGTGCCAGCAGTCCTTGGGACAGGGGGATGAATTCACCCCTCCACTTT.

Here the CDR3 reads CASSGGTNQEQFF. The CDR3 DNA follows: TGTGCCAGCAGCGGAGGAACAAATCAAGAGCAGTTCTTC. This chain links TRBV9 with TRBJ2-1; D gene uncertain. Germline CDR1 reads SGDLS; CDR2 reads YYNGEE. The CDR3 is made up of 13 amino acids. The V end lost 3 bases, the J end lost 10 bases, and 14 bases lay between the germline ends.

The gene calls are TRBV7-2 and TRBJ1-2; D gene ambiguous. This CDR3 has 15 amino acids. V lost 4 bases to trimming and J lost 8 bases, with 20 bases between them. Germline V gene sequence: CDR1 SGHTA, CDR2 FQGNSA. The CDR3 here is CASSSTPGDMAGYTF. The CDR3 DNA is TGTGCCAGCAGCTCCACCCCCGGGGATATGGCGGGCTACACCTTC.

This clone appeared a single time. The rearrangement joins TRBV28 to TRBJ1-2; D perhaps matches TRBD1 (6 bases). The CDR3 runs 14 residues. Germline V gives CDR1 MDHEN, CDR2 SYDVKM. The V and J ends lost 3 bases and 8 bases respectively, with 16 bases between them. The CDR3 here is CASSFGSGVDGYTF. CDR3 in DNA: TGTGCCAGCAGTTTCGGCTCAGGGGTTGACGGCTACACCTTC.

V gene TRBV7-9 combines with J gene TRBJ1-1; TRBD1 aligns across 7 bases. Trimming took 6 bases from V and 0 from J; bases not matched to a gene: 7. This CDR3 has 15 residues. Per germline, CDR1 SEHNR and CDR2 FQNEAQ (reference sequence). CDR3 sequence reads: CASSVRGPLNTEAFF. The CDR3 coding sequence is TGTGCCAGCAGTGTTAGGGGGCCGCTGAACACTGAAGCTTTCTTT.

This rearrangement joins TRBV9 to TRBJ1-4; D is perhaps TRBD1 (5 bases). Trimming took 3 bases from V and 3 from J, leaving 12 bases between them. This CDR3 has 15 residues. Germline V CDR1 and CDR2: SGDLS, YYNGEE. DNA for the CDR3: TGTGCCAGCAGCGGGTTCGGGGGGTCTAATGAAAAACTGTTTTTT. Protein sequence: CASSGFGGSNEKLFF.

The chain combines TRBV6-6 with TRBJ1-5; D gene uncertain. V lost 2 bases and J 3 bases, leaving 14 bases between the germline ends. CDR1 is MNHNY, CDR2 SVGAGI, per germline (reference sequence). This CDR3 comprises 16 residues. The CDR3 loop is CASSYVVGRFNQPQHF. The CDR3 coding sequence is TGTGCCAGCAGTTACGTAGTAGGCAGGTTCAATCAGCCCCAGCATTTT.

V and J are TRBV5-4 and TRBJ1-1; D gene uncertain. CDR1 and CDR2 from the germline V gene are SGHNT and YYREEE (reference sequence). With 5 bases removed from V and 0 bases from J, the gap between germline ends came to 5 bases. This CDR3 region has 12 residues. Here the CDR3 reads CASSQMNTEAFF. CDR3 coding DNA: TGTGCCAGCAGTCAGATGAACACTGAAGCTTTCTTT.

This clone is a singleton in its sample. CDR3 nucleotides: TGCGCCAGCAGCCGTACAGGGTTTGACTATGGCTACACCTTC. Translation: CASSRTGFDYGYTF. The chain carries TRBV4-3 and TRBJ1-2; weak D call: TRBD1 (6 bases). Between the trimmed V and J ends, which lost 4 bases and 3 bases, there was a span of 12 bases. CDR1 is LGHNA and CDR2 is YSLEER in the germline V gene. The CDR3 sequence is 14 residues long.

The CDR3 sequence: CASSLAGTGPGTGELFF. CDR3 nucleotide sequence: TGCGCCAGCAGCTTGGCGGGGACAGGGCCGGGCACCGGGGAGCTGTTTTTT. V gene TRBV5-1 combines with J gene TRBJ2-2; 9 nucleotides agree with TRBD1. This CDR3 comprises 17 residues. The V and J ends lost 0 bases and 4 bases, in that order; junction bases with no gene match: 7. Germline CDR1 is SGHRS and CDR2 is YFSETQ.

The chain joins TRBV6-4 to TRBJ1-3, with 9 nucleotides matching TRBD1. The CDR3 sequence is 17 residues long. Germline trimming cut 10 bases from V and 2 bases from J; bases unmatched to any gene: 15. Germline lookup yields CDR1 MRHNA and CDR2 SNTAGT. DNA for the CDR3: TGTGCCACCGGGAGTCCGGGACAGGGCTATACTGGAAACACCATATATTTT. It codes for CATGSPGQGYTGNTIYF.

This chain links TRBV28 with TRBJ2-7; D remains unclear. Germline CDR1 reads MDHEN; CDR2 reads SYDVKM. The CDR3 length is 19 residues. Between the trimmed V and J ends, which lost 2 bases and 1 base, there was a span of 24 bases. This chain's CDR3 is CASSLPLRPFTIPSYEQYF. The DNA for the CDR3 is TGTGCCAGCAGTTTACCCCTTCGCCCCTTTACTATACCTTCCTACGAGCAGTACTTC.

The chain carries TRBV24-1 and TRBJ2-1; 9 bases are shared with TRBD1. CDR1 KGHDR and CDR2 SFDVKD come from the germline V gene. This CDR3 is 18 amino acids long. The V and J ends lost 4 bases and 10 bases, in that order; junction bases with no gene match: 19. CDR3 nucleotide sequence: TGTGCCACCAGTGACCCCGAGGTATCGGGACAGGGTGTCTACGAGCAGTTCTTC. The encoded protein is CATSDPEVSGQGVYEQFF.

This chain joins TRBV11-3 and TRBJ2-7; TRBD2 matches 13 bases. The CDR3 has 15 amino acids. Germline V CDR1 and CDR2: SGHNT, YENEEA. V gave up 5 bases and J gave up 5 bases; unmatched junction bases: 6. The CDR3 loop is CASSRGLAGANEQYF. DNA for the CDR3: TGTGCCAGCAGCCGAGGACTAGCGGGAGCTAACGAGCAGTACTTC.

This sequence joins TRBV4-1 and TRBJ1-6; possible D gene TRBD1, 6 bases. Looked up from germline, CDR1 is MGHRA and CDR2 is YSYEKL. V shed 1 base and J shed 10 bases, with 14 bases lying between them. CDR3 length: 15 residues. The CDR3 DNA reads as TGCGCCAGCAGCCAAGTTTCGGGGGGCCAATCACCCCTCCACTTT. Translating gives CASSQVSGGQSPLHF.